This is a list of T cell receptor beta chains from one sample in a study of blood T cell repertoires in COVID-19. Measured with immunoSEQ multiplex PCR; TCRdb has only the in-frame clones, and not every one. This table holds some 220,000 clones, 80% found once. Sequencing was performed on peripheral blood. The origin of the receptors is a human donor in a cohort sampled during active COVID-19. Each CDR3 is given without its conserved first and last residue. Each record gives: V gene, J gene, CDR3 length, CDR3 protein.

V gene: TRBV14
J gene: TRBJ1-1
CDR3 length: 13
CDR3 protein: ASSQGPGGNTEAF

V gene: TRBV7-3
J gene: TRBJ2-3
CDR3 length: 11
CDR3 protein: ASSFTRSDTQY

V gene: TRBV2
J gene: TRBJ1-2
CDR3 length: 11
CDR3 protein: ASSRDRGEGYT

V gene: TRBV28
J gene: TRBJ1-1
CDR3 length: 13
CDR3 protein: ASNLPGLVSTEAF

V gene: TRBV24-1
J gene: TRBJ1-4
CDR3 length: 12
CDR3 protein: ATSQGSSNEKLF

V gene: TRBV4-3
J gene: TRBJ2-7
CDR3 length: 16
CDR3 protein: ASSQDLHERAGGSEQY

V gene: TRBV7-2
J gene: TRBJ2-3
CDR3 length: 12
CDR3 protein: ASSPTSGSDTQY

V gene: TRBV15
J gene: TRBJ1-4
CDR3 length: 15
CDR3 protein: ATSRPPRSPRGEKLF

V gene: TRBV4-3
J gene: TRBJ1-2
CDR3 length: 14
CDR3 protein: ASSQDMTGALYGYT

V gene: TRBV9
J gene: TRBJ2-1
CDR3 length: 11
CDR3 protein: ASSVLGGGEQF

V gene: TRBV11-2
J gene: TRBJ2-1
CDR3 length: 11
CDR3 protein: ASSPTGPGEQF

V gene: TRBV28
J gene: TRBJ1-6
CDR3 length: 11
CDR3 protein: ATYPGSNSPLH

V gene: TRBV2
J gene: TRBJ1-4
CDR3 length: 14
CDR3 protein: ASRGDRFNRGRKLF

V gene: TRBV6-1
J gene: TRBJ1-1
CDR3 length: 11
CDR3 protein: ASSETGETEAF

V gene: TRBV5-1
J gene: TRBJ2-7
CDR3 length: 14
CDR3 protein: ASSLGLAGVGYEQY

V gene: TRBV28
J gene: TRBJ1-5
CDR3 length: 13
CDR3 protein: ASRTPQGTDQPQH

V gene: TRBV6-4
J gene: TRBJ1-5
CDR3 length: 12
CDR3 protein: ASSVSQGEQPQH

V gene: TRBV5-4
J gene: TRBJ1-2
CDR3 length: 15
CDR3 protein: ASSQNSLRQGANGYT

V gene: TRBV7-2
J gene: TRBJ2-7
CDR3 length: 11
CDR3 protein: ASSSTSGYEQY

V gene: TRBV5-4
J gene: TRBJ2-7
CDR3 length: 12
CDR3 protein: ASSATDSSYEQY

V gene: TRBV12-3/TRBV12-4
J gene: TRBJ1-1
CDR3 length: 9
CDR3 protein: ASSLGGEAF

V gene: TRBV28
J gene: TRBJ2-1
CDR3 length: 12
CDR3 protein: ASKNQRMTSREF

V gene: TRBV19
J gene: TRBJ2-5
CDR3 length: 11
CDR3 protein: ASSIVDQETQY

V gene: TRBV19
J gene: TRBJ2-2
CDR3 length: 14
CDR3 protein: ASSPRGGKNTGELF

V gene: TRBV4-3
J gene: TRBJ2-1
CDR3 length: 11
CDR3 protein: ASSQERGLREF

V gene: TRBV4-1
J gene: TRBJ2-7
CDR3 length: 12
CDR3 protein: ASSQDIVSSEQY

V gene: TRBV28
J gene: TRBJ1-6
CDR3 length: 12
CDR3 protein: ASSLLDRASPLH